This is a list of T cell receptor beta chains from one sample in a study of cytomegalovirus exposure and HLA in healthy donors. Repertoires were generated with immunoSEQ multiplex PCR, while TCRdb's copy carries only in-frame clones and drops some. The profile shows roughly 160,000 clones, approximately 70% of them singletons. The sample comprised PBMCs. The receptors shown here come from a woman between 18 and 29 years old in good health and CMV-seropositive. The CDR3 runs from the conserved cysteine through the conserved F or W. D genes are given only for firm matches. Clone size is shown for a subset of rows, as once, few, many or a class of expanded clone.

j_call cdr3_length v_call d_call clone_size cdr3_nt cdr3_aa
TRBJ2-3 14 TRBV28 TRBD2 - TGTGCCAGCAGCCCAGGACTAGCTAGGGTTACGCAGTATTTT CASSPGLARVTQYF
TRBJ2-7 15 TRBV7-9 TRBD1 - TGTGCCAGCAGCATTACCGGGACAGGGTCCTACGAGCAGTACTTC CASSITGTGSYEQYF
TRBJ2-3 15 TRBV9 TRBD2 - TGTGCCAGCAGCGTAGGCGGGGGGTTCCCAGATACGCAGTATTTT CASSVGGGFPDTQYF
TRBJ2-7 15 TRBV28 TRBD2 few TGTGCCAGCAGTTGGGGTAGCGGGACTACTACCGAGCAGTACTTC CASSWGSGTTTEQYF
TRBJ2-7 15 TRBV28 TRBD1 - TGTGCCAGCAGTCAAGTCGGGACAGCGCACTACGAGCAGTACTTC CASSQVGTAHYEQYF
TRBJ1-1 15 TRBV7-6 - - TGTGCCAGCAGTAGTACCTCAGGGGCTAACACTGAAGCTTTCTTT CASSSTSGANTEAFF
TRBJ1-2 14 TRBV7-2 - - TGTGCCAGCAGCCCAGCCACAGGGAACTATGGCTACACCTTC CASSPATGNYGYTF
TRBJ2-1 15 TRBV19 TRBD2 few TGTGCCAGTAGCGTACAGTCCGGGACTAGCGGTGAGCAGTTCTTC CASSVQSGTSGEQFF
TRBJ1-2 13 TRBV5-4 TRBD1 few TGTGCCAGCAGCTCGATCGACAGGGGTGGCTACACCTTC CASSSIDRGGYTF
TRBJ2-5 16 TRBV7-9 TRBD1 - TGTGCCAGCAGCTTAGGGATGACAGGGGATCAAGAGACCCAGTACTTC CASSLGMTGDQETQYF
TRBJ1-5 14 TRBV5-1 TRBD1 - TGCGCCAGCAGCTTGGAGCAGGGGGACCAGCCCCAGCATTTT CASSLEQGDQPQHF
TRBJ1-2 15 TRBV5-6 TRBD1 few TGTGCCAGCAGCCGGCGGGACAGGCCCAACTATGGCTACACCTTC CASSRRDRPNYGYTF
TRBJ2-7 15 TRBV7-2 - - TGTGCCAGCAGCTTAAGTGCAGGCCTATTCTACGAGCAGTACTTC CASSLSAGLFYEQYF
TRBJ1-2 14 TRBV5-1 - - TGCGCCAGCAGCTTGGACAGGGCCGGTGATGGCTACACCTTC CASSLDRAGDGYTF
TRBJ2-7 21 TRBV19 TRBD2 once TGTGCCAGTAGCAAGAGGGCCAATAAGGGACTAGCGGGGACGAGCTCCTACGAGCAGTACTTC CASSKRANKGLAGTSSYEQYF
TRBJ1-6 14 TRBV6-5 TRBD1 - TGTGCCAGCAGTTACTCGACAGGGAATTCACCCCTCCACTTT CASSYSTGNSPLHF
TRBJ1-6 18 TRBV4-1 - - TGCGCCAGCAGCCCTATACAGGTCTCAGGGTCCTATAATTCACCCCTCCACTTT CASSPIQVSGSYNSPLHF
TRBJ2-2 17 TRBV10-3 TRBD2 - TGTGCCATCAGTCGGTCCCTAGCGGGGAGAAGGACCGGGGAGCTGTTTTTT CAISRSLAGRRTGELFF
TRBJ2-2 16 TRBV7-6 - - TGTGCCAGCAGCTCCGGGGAACTTTGGAACACCGGGGAGCTGTTTTTT CASSSGELWNTGELFF
TRBJ2-1 14 TRBV7-3 - once TGTGCCAGCAGCTTAACTGGAGGGGCCGGTACCCAGTTCTTC CASSLTGGAGTQFF
TRBJ1-2 13 TRBV27 - - TGTGCCAGCAGTTCCGGACAGAATTATGGCTACACCTTC CASSSGQNYGYTF
TRBJ1-2 14 TRBV5-1 - - TGCGCCAGCAGTTGGGGGGAGTCGGTCTATGGCTACACCTTC CASSWGESVYGYTF
TRBJ2-4 20 TRBV1 - - TGCACCAGCAGCCATATACCCGGGACAGGGGGCGTCGGGGCCAAAAACATTCAGTACTTC CTSSHIPGTGGVGAKNIQYF
TRBJ1-2 15 TRBV6-5 - - TGTGCCAGCAGTACCAACGGCGGGACCCCCTATGGCTACACCTTC CASSTNGGTPYGYTF
TRBJ2-7 15 TRBV28 - - TGTGCCAGCAGTTTAGGAGAAACCCTTACCTACGAGCAGTACTTC CASSLGETLTYEQYF
TRBJ2-1 14 TRBV4-1 TRBD1 - TGCGCCAGCAGCCGGGGGACAGGATACAATGAGCAGTTCTTC CASSRGTGYNEQFF
TRBJ1-4 15 TRBV6-5 - - TGTGCCAGCAGTTACGCGGGGGGCACTAATGAAAAACTGTTTTTT CASSYAGGTNEKLFF
TRBJ1-1 13 TRBV4-1 - - TGCGCCAGCAGCCCGAGCATGAACACTGAAGCTTTCTTT CASSPSMNTEAFF